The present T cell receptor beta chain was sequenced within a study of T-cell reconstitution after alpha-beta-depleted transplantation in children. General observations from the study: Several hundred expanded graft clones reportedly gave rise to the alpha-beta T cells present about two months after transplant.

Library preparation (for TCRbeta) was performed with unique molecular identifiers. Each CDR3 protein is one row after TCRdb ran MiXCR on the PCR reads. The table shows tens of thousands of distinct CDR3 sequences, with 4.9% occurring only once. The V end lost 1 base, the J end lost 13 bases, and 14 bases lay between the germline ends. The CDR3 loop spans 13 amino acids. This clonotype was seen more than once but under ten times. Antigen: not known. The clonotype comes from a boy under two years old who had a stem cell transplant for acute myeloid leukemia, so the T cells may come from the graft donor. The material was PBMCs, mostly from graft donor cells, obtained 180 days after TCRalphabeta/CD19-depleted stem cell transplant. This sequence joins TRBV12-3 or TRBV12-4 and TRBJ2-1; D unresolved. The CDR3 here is CASSLGAVLGQFF. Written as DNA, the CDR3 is TGTGCCAGCAGTTTAGGCGCAGTCCTCGGCCAGTTCTTC.